The present TCR beta chain was sequenced within a study of technical replicates of blood from a handful of donors. Germline V gene data show CDR1 as SEHNR and CDR2 as FQNEAQ (reference sequence). This CDR3 has 17 residues. V shed 5 bases, J shed 2 bases, and the junction held 8 bases outside the gene matches. Generated by immunoSEQ multiplex PCR, the TCRdb table keeps only in-frame clones and is missing some. The sample records 50,000 to 70,000 clones, around 93% being singletons. The genes are TRBV7-9 and TRBJ2-1; 11 bases line up with TRBD2. The sequenced sample was PBMCs. This TCR was sampled from a human donor in good health. Some clones in this sample may be carry-over from other donors' samples. This CDR3 is CASSNLAGGLAYNEQFF. The CDR3 region has the DNA TGTGCCAGCAGCAACTTAGCGGGAGGGTTGGCCTACAATGAGCAGTTCTTC.